This T cell receptor beta chain was recovered during a study of T cells in Graves' hyperthyroidism and ophthalmopathy. Orbital computed tomography, thyroid ultrasound, serum thyroxine and TRAb, and clinical symptoms together informed the diagnoses. Whole-study findings and limits: A model using 13 V-J features told ophthalmopathy apart from stable hyperthyroidism. Among thyroid clonotypes expanded above 0.001, most also appeared in blood.

As to this clonotype: Its antigen is unidentified. A much larger clone is a single base away; this may be a read error.

The CDR3 consists of 13 residues. CDR1 MGHRA and CDR2 YSYEKL come from the germline V gene. Amplified TCR beta CDR3 regions derived from RNA transcripts. First-round RT-PCR targeting the TCR CDR3 was performed with the HTBI primer set. Each CDR3 protein gets one entry after TCRdb re-called the multiplex PCR reads with MiXCR. The data show 500,000 to 600,000 distinct CDR3 sequences, about half seen once. The sequencing input was peripheral blood or thyroid tissue (not recorded which). The TCR originated in an adult woman with Graves' disease, either hyperthyroidism or ophthalmopathy (not recorded which). V gene TRBV4-1 combines with J gene TRBJ1-6; TRBD1 matches 9 bases. The CDR3 loop is CASGQRQGDTLHF. The CDR3 DNA reads TGCGCCAGCGGCCAACGACAGGGGGACACCCTCCACTTT.